These T cell receptor beta chains were read from a single sample in a study of long-term antiretroviral therapy in people with HIV. Generated by immunoSEQ multiplex PCR, the TCRdb table keeps only in-frame clones and is missing some. The table shows 20,000 to 25,000 clones, with more than 75% occurring only once. Sequenced material: unsorted PBMCs, taken approximately 2.6 years after starting antiretroviral therapy. These receptors all stem from a woman aged 45-65 years with HIV. The CDR3 runs from the conserved cysteine through the conserved F or W. The D gene is left open where the match is weak. Expanded clones get a size class; other rows say once, few or many, or leave the size out.

j_call | v_call | clone_size | d_call | cdr3_aa | cdr3_nt
TRBJ2-1 | TRBV11-2 | NA | NA | CASSFIRRGLGYNEQFF | TGTGCCAGCAGCTTCATTAGACGGGGGCTTGGCTACAATGAGCAGTTCTTC
TRBJ2-3 | TRBV5-6 | NA | NA | CASSLFTNTDTQYF | TGTGCCAGCAGCTTGTTTACTAACACAGATACGCAGTATTTT
TRBJ2-3 | TRBV5-5 | NA | NA | CASRRGSTDTQYF | TGTGCCAGCAGGCGGGGAAGCACAGATACGCAGTATTTT
TRBJ2-5 | TRBV20-1 | once | NA | CSARLAETQYF | TGCAGTGCTAGATTGGCCGAGACCCAGTACTTC
TRBJ1-1 | TRBV6-5 | NA | TRBD1 | CASSYSRGLNTEAFF | TGTGCCAGCAGTTACTCGAGGGGGCTGAACACTGAAGCTTTCTTT
TRBJ2-2 | TRBV5-1 | NA | NA | CASSFQVANGELFF | TGCGCCAGCAGCTTTCAGGTGGCTAACGGGGAGCTGTTTTTT
TRBJ2-1 | TRBV2 | NA | NA | CASSINEQFF | TGTGCCAGCAGCATCAATGAGCAGTTCTTC
TRBJ1-1 | TRBV6-5 | NA | TRBD1 | CASSYQGTANTEAFF | TGTGCCAGCAGTTACCAAGGGACAGCCAACACTGAAGCTTTCTTT
TRBJ2-7 | TRBV18 | NA | NA | CASSPLREWNYEQYF | TGTGCCAGCTCACCACTAAGGGAATGGAACTACGAGCAGTACTTC
TRBJ1-1 | TRBV5-4 | NA | NA | CASSLMGVVNTEAFF | TGTGCCAGCAGCTTGATGGGGGTAGTAAACACTGAAGCTTTCTTT
TRBJ2-1 | TRBV7-6 | NA | TRBD2 | CASSFGTSVFNEQFF | TGTGCCAGCAGCTTCGGGACTAGCGTTTTCAATGAGCAGTTCTTC
TRBJ2-7 | TRBV27 | NA | TRBD1 | CASSRDRGSYEQYF | TGTGCCAGCAGTCGAGACAGGGGCTCCTACGAGCAGTACTTC
TRBJ2-1 | TRBV4-1 | NA | NA | CASSQEWDNEQFF | TGCGCCAGCAGCCAAGAGTGGGACAATGAGCAGTTCTTC
TRBJ2-2 | TRBV28 | NA | NA | CASSTTSTGELFF | TGTGCCAGCAGTACCACTAGTACCGGGGAGCTGTTTTTT
TRBJ2-1 | TRBV18 | NA | TRBD2 | CASSSTSGIYTYNEQFF | TGTGCCAGCTCATCGACTAGCGGGATATACACCTACAATGAGCAGTTCTTC
TRBJ2-7 | TRBV5-1 | NA | TRBD2 | CASSLLAGGQIPYEQYF | TGCGCCAGCAGCTTACTAGCGGGAGGACAAATTCCCTACGAGCAGTACTTC
TRBJ1-2 | TRBV5-6 | NA | TRBD1 | CASSERAPDRGYGTYGYTF | TGTGCCAGCAGCGAGCGGGCGCCGGACAGGGGGTATGGTACCTATGGCTACACCTTC
TRBJ2-6 | TRBV4-1 | NA | TRBD1 | CASSQPPGTGTGANVLTF | TGCGCCAGCAGCCAGCCCCCCGGGACAGGGACTGGGGCCAACGTCCTGACTTTC
TRBJ2-1 | TRBV7-2 | NA | NA | CASSRSGQTYNEQFF | TGTGCCAGCAGCCGAAGCGGGCAGACCTACAATGAGCAGTTCTTC
TRBJ1-2 | TRBV6-5 | once | TRBD1 | CASSSIGTGANYGYTF | TGTGCCAGCAGTTCCATAGGGACAGGAGCTAACTATGGCTACACCTTC
TRBJ1-1 | TRBV4-1 | once | NA | CASSQEPPPGSNTEAFF | TGCGCCAGCAGCCAAGAACCACCCCCAGGGAGCAACACTGAAGCTTTCTTT
TRBJ1-3 | TRBV18 | NA | NA | CASSPQPNTIYF | TGTGCCAGCTCACCCCAGCCAAACACCATATATTTT
TRBJ2-7 | TRBV6-5 | NA | TRBD2 | CASSYLSGSSSYEQYF | TGTGCCAGCAGTTACCTTAGCGGGTCCAGCTCCTACGAGCAGTACTTC
TRBJ1-1 | TRBV19 | NA | TRBD1 | CATGTGGAFF | TGTGCCACCGGGACAGGGGGAGCTTTCTTT
TRBJ2-4 | TRBV5-1 | NA | TRBD1 | CASSDTDRAPENIQYF | TGCGCCAGCAGCGATACCGACAGGGCCCCAGAAAACATTCAGTACTTC